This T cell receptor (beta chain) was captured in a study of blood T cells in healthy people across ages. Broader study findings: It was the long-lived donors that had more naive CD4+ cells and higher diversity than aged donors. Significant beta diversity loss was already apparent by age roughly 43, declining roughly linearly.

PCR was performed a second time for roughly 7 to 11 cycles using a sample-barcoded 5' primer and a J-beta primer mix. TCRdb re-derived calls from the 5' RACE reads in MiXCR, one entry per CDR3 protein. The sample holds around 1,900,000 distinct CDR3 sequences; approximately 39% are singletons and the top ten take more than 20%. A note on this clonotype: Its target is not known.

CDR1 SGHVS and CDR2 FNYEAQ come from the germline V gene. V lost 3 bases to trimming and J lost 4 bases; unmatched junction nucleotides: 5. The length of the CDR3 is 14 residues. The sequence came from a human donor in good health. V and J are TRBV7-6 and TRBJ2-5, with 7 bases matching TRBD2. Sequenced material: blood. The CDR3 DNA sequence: TGTGCCAGCAGCTTTAAAGCGGGGCCAGAGACCCAGTACTTC. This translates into CASSFKAGPETQYF.